Ten or more counts support the clone carrying this T cell receptor (beta chain). The germline V gene encodes CDR1 MNHNS and CDR2 SASEGT. V shed 5 bases and J 4 bases; nucleotides not matched to a gene: 15. The CDR3 consists of 18 residues. The sample belongs to a study of regulatory T cells in long-lasting Graves disease. Arm-PCR with iRepertoire HTBI primers amplified the CDR3 regions for these TCR beta libraries. TCRdb ran MiXCR on the multiplex PCR reads and lists one entry per CDR3 protein. The sample holds 550,000 to 600,000 distinct CDR3 sequences, approximately 16% seen once. Sample time point: newly diagnosed GD, antithyroid drugs for less than 3 months. Extracted RNA from PBMCs served as the source of the TCR library. This sample also belongs to another study, concerning T cells in Graves' hyperthyroidism and ophthalmopathy. As that study records: Within blood appeared most thyroid clonotypes that had expanded above 0.001.

Sequencing was performed on peripheral blood mononuclear cells (PBMCs), taken at new diagnosis, from a patient treated with antithyroid drugs. The origin of this receptor is a man aged 18 to 30 with Graves disease. This rearrangement joins TRBV6-1 to TRBJ2-1; 9 bases line up with TRBD2. The CDR3 DNA reads TGTGCCAGCAGTCCCTTAATGGGTAGCGGGAGATTTTACAATGAGCAGTTCTTC. It yields the protein CASSPLMGSGRFYNEQFF.